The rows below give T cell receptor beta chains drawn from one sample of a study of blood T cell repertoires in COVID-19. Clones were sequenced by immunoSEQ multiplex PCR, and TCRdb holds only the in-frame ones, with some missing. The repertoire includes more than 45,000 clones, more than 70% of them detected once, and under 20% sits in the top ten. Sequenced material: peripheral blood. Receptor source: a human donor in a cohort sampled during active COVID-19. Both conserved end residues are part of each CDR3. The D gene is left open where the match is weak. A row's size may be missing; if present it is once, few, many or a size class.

TGTGCCAGCAGCTTAATGGCGGGGTCTGGGGATACGCAGTATTTT,CASSLMAGSGDTQYF,NA,TRBJ2-3,NA,TRBV7-2
TGTGCCAGCAGCAGGACACCTTCGGGCGGAACCTACGAGCAGTACTTC,CASSRTPSGGTYEQYF,NA,TRBJ2-7,NA,TRBV7-2
TGTGCCAGCAGTGAAGCGGGAGCGGCCGAGCAGTACTTC,CASSEAGAAEQYF,NA,TRBJ2-7,NA,TRBV6-1
TGTGCCAGCACGCCGGGAGGTTCCTACAATGAGCAGTTCTTC,CASTPGGSYNEQFF,TRBD2,TRBJ2-1,NA,TRBV2
TGTGCCAGCAGCTTGGGACAGCAACGGAGTGAAAAACTGTTTTTT,CASSLGQQRSEKLFF,NA,TRBJ1-4,NA,TRBV5-4
TGCAGCGTTGTTGCAGGGGCGGTGGGTACCGGGGAGCTGTTTTTT,CSVVAGAVGTGELFF,NA,TRBJ2-2,NA,TRBV29-1
TGTGCCAGCAGCCCACGACTCGGTGGAGACGACCACAATGAGCAGTTCTTC,CASSPRLGGDDHNEQFF,NA,TRBJ2-1,NA,TRBV21-1
TGTGCCAGCAGTGAATATAGGGGTACACCCGGCGACACAGATACGCAGTATTTT,CASSEYRGTPGDTDTQYF,NA,TRBJ2-3,NA,TRBV25-1
TGCGCCAGCAGCGAGGGACAGGGGGACAAAAACATTCAGTACTTC,CASSEGQGDKNIQYF,TRBD1,TRBJ2-4,few,TRBV5-1
TGTGCCAGCTCACCATCCCCCGGGTACGGGTCACCCCTCCACTTT,CASSPSPGYGSPLHF,NA,TRBJ1-6,NA,TRBV18
TGTGCCAGCAGTTCCCAGGGCTTGACACTCCACTTT,CASSSQGLTLHF,NA,TRBJ1-6,NA,TRBV12-3/TRBV12-4
TGTGCCATCAGGACACAGGGGAAAGAGACCCAGTACTTC,CAIRTQGKETQYF,TRBD1,TRBJ2-5,NA,TRBV10-3
TGTGCCAGCTCACCAAGAGACAGTCACTACGAGCAGTACTTC,CASSPRDSHYEQYF,NA,TRBJ2-7,NA,TRBV18